This passage covers 11 T cell receptor beta chains from one sample sequenced in a study of blood T cell repertoires in COVID-19. The table came from immunoSEQ multiplex PCR; TCRdb's copy has only in-frame clones and leaves some out. The table lists almost 250,000 clones, 86% of them singletons, with roughly 5.2% in the top ten. Sequenced sample: peripheral blood. The origin of the receptors is a woman aged 80 or older with COVID-19, enrolled during active disease.

The V and J genes are TRBV6-5 and TRBJ1-3; tentative D call: TRBD1 (5 bases). The germline V and J ends were trimmed by 6 bases and 4 bases, with 13 bases remaining between them. This CDR3 comprises 14 residues. From germline, CDR1 is MNHEY and CDR2 SVGAGI. The CDR3 DNA follows: TGTGCCAGCAGGCCCCCAGGGTCAGGAAACACCATATATTTT. Residues: CASRPPGSGNTIYF.

The chain carries TRBV7-9 and TRBJ1-4; tentative D call: TRBD1 (5 bases). The CDR3 is 15 amino acids. V was trimmed by 5 bases and J by 2 bases, leaving 12 bases between them. Germline V CDR1 and CDR2: SEHNR, FQNEAQ (reference sequence). The DNA of the CDR3 is TGTGCCAGCAGCCCGCCCCGGGGGACTAATGAAAAACTGTTTTTT. Translated: CASSPPRGTNEKLFF. The whole variable domain, remainder taken from reference TRBV7-9 and TRBJ1-4, is DTGVSQNPRHKITKRGQNVTFRCDPISEHNRLYWYRQTLGQGPEFLTYFQNEAQLEKSRLLSDRFSAERPKGSFSTLEIQRTEQGDSAMYLCASSPPRGTNEKLFFGSGTQLSVL.

The J gene is TRBJ1-6, the V gene TRBV14, with 7 bases fitting TRBD1. V was clipped by 4 bases and J by 7 bases; unmatched bases: 4. The CDR3 contains 14 residues. Looked up from germline, CDR1 is SGHDN and CDR2 is FVKESK. For the CDR3, the DNA is TGTGCCAGCAGCCTCCTACAGGGGAATTCACCCCTCCACTTT. Translated: CASSLLQGNSPLHF.

The rearrangement uses TRBV19 and TRBJ2-2, with 10 bases identical to TRBD1. Losses at the gene ends were 5 bases for V and 6 bases for J; bases not matched to a gene: 6. The CDR3 loop spans 15 amino acids. Germline V CDR1 and CDR2: LNHDA, SQIVND (reference sequence). This CDR3 reads CASSGGTGDPGELFF. In nucleotides, the CDR3 is TGTGCCAGTAGTGGGGGGACAGGGGACCCCGGGGAGCTGTTTTTT.

The V gene is TRBV2, the J gene TRBJ1-5; tentatively, D is TRBD1 (6 bases). The CDR3 is made up of 15 amino acids. Per germline, CDR1 SNHLY and CDR2 FYNNEI. The germline V and J ends were trimmed by 9 bases and 2 bases, with 17 bases remaining between them. The CDR3: CASTPGAGGNQPQHF. CDR3 DNA: TGTGCCAGTACCCCCGGGGCAGGGGGCAATCAGCCCCAGCATTTT.

As for this clone: This CDR3 is also generated by other DNA sequences in the sample. This chain connects TRBV7-2 to TRBJ2-1; D is unresolved. In germline, CDR1 is SGHTA, CDR2 FQGNSA. CDR3 size: 13 residues. Trimming cost V 2 bases and J 2 bases, with 4 bases left between them. The CDR3: CASSLSTYNEQFF. DNA of the CDR3: TGTGCCAGCAGCTTAAGCACCTACAATGAGCAGTTCTTC.

The chain couples TRBV19 to TRBJ1-1; TRBD1 agrees at 9 bases. Looked up from germline, CDR1 is LNHDA and CDR2 is SQIVND (reference sequence). The trim removed 5 bases at V and 8 bases at J, leaving 12 bases unmatched. The CDR3 contains 15 residues. Here the CDR3 DNA reads TGTGCCAGTAGTTCCGGGGGACAGGGTTTGCCCGAAGCTTTCTTT. It is translated as CASSSGGQGLPEAFF.

In DNA, the CDR3 is TGCGCCAGCAGCTTGGTGGACAGTAAATCTGGCTACACCTTC. It codes for CASSLVDSKSGYTF. This chain connects TRBV5-1 to TRBJ1-2; perhaps TRBD1 as D (6 bases). CDR1 is SGHRS, CDR2 YFSETQ, per germline. V was pared by 0 bases and J by 7 bases, with 13 bases between. CDR3 length: 14 residues.

The chain couples TRBV27 to TRBJ1-2; 9 positions match TRBD1. Germline CDR1 and CDR2: MNHEY and SMNVEV (reference sequence). CDR3 length equals 12 residues. V was pared by 9 bases and J by 3 bases, with 2 bases of the junction left unmatched. In DNA, the CDR3 is TGTGCCAGTGGGGACAGGGACTATGGCTACACCTTC. It specifies CASGDRDYGYTF.

As concerns this clone: Other nucleotide sequences from this sample produce the same CDR3. The rearrangement joins TRBV5-1 to TRBJ1-2; D is unresolved. The CDR3 has 13 residues. Germline V gene data show CDR1 as SGHRS and CDR2 as YFSETQ. The V end lost 1 base, the J end lost 1 base, and 5 bases lay between the germline ends. The CDR3, as DNA: TGCGCCAGCAGCTTGACAGTTAACTATGGCTACACCTTC. Translated: CASSLTVNYGYTF.

The chain couples TRBV5-4 to TRBJ1-1; possibly TRBD1 for D (5 bases). This CDR3 spans 12 amino acids. Germline V gene data show CDR1 as SGHNT and CDR2 as YYREEE (reference sequence). Trimming took off 4 bases at V and 4 bases at J, with 8 bases between the two ends. CDR3 bases: TGTGCCAGCAGCCGGGGGTTCACTGAAGCTTTCTTT. Translating gives CASSRGFTEAFF.